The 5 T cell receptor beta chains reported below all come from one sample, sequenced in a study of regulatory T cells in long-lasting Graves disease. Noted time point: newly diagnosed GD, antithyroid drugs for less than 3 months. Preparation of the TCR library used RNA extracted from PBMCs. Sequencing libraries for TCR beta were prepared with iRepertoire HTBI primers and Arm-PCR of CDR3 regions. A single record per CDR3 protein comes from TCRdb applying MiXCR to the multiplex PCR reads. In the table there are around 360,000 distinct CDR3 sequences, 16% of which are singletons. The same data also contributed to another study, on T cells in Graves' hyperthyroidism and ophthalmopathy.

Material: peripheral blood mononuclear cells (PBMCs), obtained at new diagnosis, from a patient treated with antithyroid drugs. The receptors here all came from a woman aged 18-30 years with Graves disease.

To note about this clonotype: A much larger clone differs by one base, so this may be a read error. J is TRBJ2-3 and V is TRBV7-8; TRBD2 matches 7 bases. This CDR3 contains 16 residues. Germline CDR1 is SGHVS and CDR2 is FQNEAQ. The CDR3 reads CASGLADSGLTDTQYF. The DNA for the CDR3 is TGTGCCAGCGGCTTAGCCGATAGCGGGTTAACAGATACGCAGTATTTT.

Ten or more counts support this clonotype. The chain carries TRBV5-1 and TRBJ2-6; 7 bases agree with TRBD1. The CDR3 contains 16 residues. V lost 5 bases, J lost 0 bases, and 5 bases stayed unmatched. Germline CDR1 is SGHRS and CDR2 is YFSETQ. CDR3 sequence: CASSQGDSSGANVLTF. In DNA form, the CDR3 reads TGCGCCAGCAGTCAGGGGGATTCCTCTGGGGCCAACGTCCTGACTTTC.

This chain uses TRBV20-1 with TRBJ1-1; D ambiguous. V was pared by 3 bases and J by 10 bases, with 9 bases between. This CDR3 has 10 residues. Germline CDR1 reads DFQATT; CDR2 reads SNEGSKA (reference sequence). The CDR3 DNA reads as TGCAGTGCTAGTAATGATCGAGCTTTCTTT. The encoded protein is CSASNDRAFF.

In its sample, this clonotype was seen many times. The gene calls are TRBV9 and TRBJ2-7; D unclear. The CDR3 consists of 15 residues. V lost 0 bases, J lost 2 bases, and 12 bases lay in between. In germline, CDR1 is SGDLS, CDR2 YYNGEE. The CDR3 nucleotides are TGTGCCAGCAGCGTAGGACCGGATTCCACCTACGAGCAGTACTTC. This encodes CASSVGPDSTYEQYF. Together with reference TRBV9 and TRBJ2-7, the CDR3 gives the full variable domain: DSGVTQTPKHLITATGQRVTLRCSPRSGDLSVYWYQQSLDQGLQFLIQYYNGEERAKGNILERFSAQQFPDLHSELNLSSLELGDSALYFCASSVGPDSTYEQYFGPGTRLTVT.

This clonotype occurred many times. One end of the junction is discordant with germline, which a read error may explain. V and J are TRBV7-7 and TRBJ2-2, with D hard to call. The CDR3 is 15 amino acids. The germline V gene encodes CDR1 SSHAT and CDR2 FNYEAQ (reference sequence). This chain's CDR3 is CASSLTAGNTGELFF. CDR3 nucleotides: TGTGCTAGCAGCTTAACGGCAGGGAACACCGGGGAGCTGTTTTTT.